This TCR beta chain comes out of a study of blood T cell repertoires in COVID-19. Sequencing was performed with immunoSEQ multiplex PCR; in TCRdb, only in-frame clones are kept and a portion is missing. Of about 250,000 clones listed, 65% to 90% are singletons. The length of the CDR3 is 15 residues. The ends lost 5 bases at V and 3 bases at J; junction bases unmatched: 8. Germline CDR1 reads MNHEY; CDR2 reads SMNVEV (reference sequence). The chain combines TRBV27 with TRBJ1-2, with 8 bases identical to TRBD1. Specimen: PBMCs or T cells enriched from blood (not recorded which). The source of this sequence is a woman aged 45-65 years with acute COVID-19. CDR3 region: CASSSSHRGDYGYTF. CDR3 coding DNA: TGTGCCAGCAGTAGCTCCCACAGGGGGGACTATGGCTACACCTTC.